A selection of T cell receptor beta chains follows, all from one sample in a study of cytomegalovirus exposure and HLA in healthy donors. Sequenced by immunoSEQ multiplex PCR; TCRdb stores in-frame clones only, minus some. The sample has about 190,000 clones; 75% to 90% are singletons. Sequenced sample: PBMCs. These receptors were collected from a man aged 25 to 45 in good health and CMV-seronegative. The CDR3 runs from the conserved cysteine through the conserved F or W. A D gene is named only where the DNA matches it firmly. Clone size appears in some rows only: once, few, many, or a class for an expanded clone.

CDR3 length	V gene	J gene	clone size	D gene	CDR3 DNA	CDR3 protein
16	TRBV6-1	TRBJ2-5	.	TRBD2	TGTGCCAGCAGTGGACTAGCGGGGGAGTTAGGAGAGACCCAGTACTTC	CASSGLAGELGETQYF
11	TRBV28	TRBJ2-3	.	.	TGTGCCAGCAGTATATATAATACGCAGTATTTT	CASSIYNTQYF
13	TRBV11-2	TRBJ1-2	once	.	TGTGCCAGCAGACCCGGGTGGGGGGATGGCTACACCTTC	CASRPGWGDGYTF
17	TRBV25-1	TRBJ2-1	few	.	TGTGCCAGCAGTGACCCCCTGGCAGGACAGTTCTACAATGAGCAGTTCTTC	CASSDPLAGQFYNEQFF
15	TRBV27	TRBJ1-2	.	TRBD1	TGTGCCAGCAGCTCCAGGGGGCGCTTAAATTATGGCTACACCTTC	CASSSRGRLNYGYTF
16	TRBV13	TRBJ2-1	.	TRBD1	TGTGCCAGCAGCCAGGAACTGGGACAGGGAAGGGATGAGCAGTTCTTC	CASSQELGQGRDEQFF
16	TRBV5-6	TRBJ1-2	.	.	TGTGCCAGCAGCCCCCGCCGGGGAGCTCCGAACTATGGCTACACCTTC	CASSPRRGAPNYGYTF
15	TRBV6-5	TRBJ1-1	.	TRBD1	TGTGCCAGCAGTGCAGGGGACAGGGGGCGGACTGAAGCTTTCTTT	CASSAGDRGRTEAFF
15	TRBV5-1	TRBJ1-1	.	.	TGCGCCAGCAGCCTGAGGCGGGGTGAGTGGACTGAAGCTTTCTTT	CASSLRRGEWTEAFF
13	TRBV5-1	TRBJ1-1	.	.	TGCGCCAGCAGCTTGGAAGGCGGAGGAGAAGCTTTCTTT	CASSLEGGGEAFF